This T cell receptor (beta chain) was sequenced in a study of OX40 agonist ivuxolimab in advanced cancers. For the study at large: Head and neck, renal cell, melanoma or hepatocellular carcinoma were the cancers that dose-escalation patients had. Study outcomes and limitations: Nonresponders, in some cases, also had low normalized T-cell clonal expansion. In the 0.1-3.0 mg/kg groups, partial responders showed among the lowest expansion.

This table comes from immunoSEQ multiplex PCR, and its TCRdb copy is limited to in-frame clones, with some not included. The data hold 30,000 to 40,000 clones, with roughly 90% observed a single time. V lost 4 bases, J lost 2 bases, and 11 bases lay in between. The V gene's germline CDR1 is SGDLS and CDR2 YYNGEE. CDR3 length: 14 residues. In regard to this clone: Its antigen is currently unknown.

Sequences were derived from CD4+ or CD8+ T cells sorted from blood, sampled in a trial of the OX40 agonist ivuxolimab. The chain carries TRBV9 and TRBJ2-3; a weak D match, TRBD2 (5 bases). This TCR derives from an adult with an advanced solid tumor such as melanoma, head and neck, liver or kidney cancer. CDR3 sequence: CASSLPDSTDTQYF. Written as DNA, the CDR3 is TGTGCCAGCAGCCTCCCGGACTCCACAGATACGCAGTATTTT.